One TCR beta chain is described in this entry. The data derive from a study of human T cells and chemical hapten exposure. MiXCR was run by TCRdb on the RACE reads, yielding one entry per CDR3 protein. Among approximately 82,000 distinct CDR3 sequences listed, 12% were seen once. Trimming cost V 9 bases and J 8 bases, with 16 bases left between them. Germline CDR1 SEHNR, CDR2 FQNEAQ (reference sequence). CDR3 length: 12 amino acids. Time point given: patch test 1, 2 weeks after DPC sensitization. Treatment denoted: therapeutic diphenylcyclopropenone sensitization with weekly scalp DPC. The sample here was whole blood, taken in connection with sensitization to the hapten diphenylcyclopropenone (DPC). The chain employs TRBV7-9 and TRBJ1-2; D ambiguous. The origin of this receptor is a woman aged 55-70 years with alopecia areata. Some clones in this sample may be carry-over from other donors' samples. The CDR3 region is CASRAGAGGYTF. The CDR3 DNA sequence: TGTGCCAGTAGAGCCGGAGCGGGAGGCTACACCTTC.